This passage covers 15 T cell receptor beta chains from one sample sequenced in a study of shared clonotypes between healthy human individuals. Profiled with immunoSEQ multiplex PCR; TCRdb holds only in-frame clones, not every one. The sample lists fewer than 2.5 million clones, more than 85% occurring once. Sequencing was done on a sample of naive CD4+ T cells from PBMCs. This sample's subset: CD45RA+ positively selected. Receptors were obtained from a man younger than 35 in good health. Some clones in this sample may be carry-over from other donors' samples.

In its sample, this clone was seen a few times. The V gene is TRBV30, the J gene TRBJ1-1; D call uncertain. There are 12 residues in the CDR3. Germline lookup yields CDR1 GTSNPN and CDR2 SVGIG (reference sequence). V shed 4 bases and J shed 4 bases, with 10 bases lying between them. CDR3 in DNA: TGTGCCTGGATGCTCGGGATCACTGAAGCTTTCTTT. Protein sequence: CAWMLGITEAFF.

This clone was detected only once. J is TRBJ1-3 and V is TRBV4-3; D unclear. This CDR3 contains 16 residues. The germline CDR1 and CDR2 sequences are LGHNA and YSLEER. Trimming took off 2 bases at V and 2 bases at J, with 13 bases between the two ends. The CDR3 DNA reads TGCGCCAGCAGCCAAATGGGTGTGGGGACTGGAAACACCATATATTTT. Protein product: CASSQMGVGTGNTIYF.

The chain uses TRBV28 and TRBJ2-1; either TRBD1 or TRBD2 may fit D (6 bases each). V lost 6 bases and J lost 12, with 15 bases in between. The CDR3 totals 12 residues. Germline CDR1 and CDR2: MDHEN and SYDVKM. The CDR3 protein is CASSRGPSLQFF. The CDR3, as DNA: TGTGCCAGCAGCCGGGGGCCCTCGCTGCAGTTCTTC.

The V call is TRBV5-1, the J call TRBJ2-7, with D perhaps assigned TRBD1 or TRBD2 (5 bases each). This CDR3 is built from 14 residues. Germline V gene lookup returns CDR1 SGHRS and CDR2 YFSETQ. With 4 bases removed from V and 4 bases from J, the gap between germline ends came to 15 bases. The CDR3 reads CASSEGQPGYEQYF. The CDR3 region has the DNA TGCGCCAGCAGCGAGGGGCAGCCCGGATACGAGCAGTACTTC.

V usage is TRBV2 and J usage is TRBJ1-4, with D possibly being TRBD1 (5 bases). Trimming shortened V by 9 bases and J by 4 bases, and 15 bases separated the two germline ends. The CDR3 loop spans 14 amino acids. Germline V lookup: CDR1 SNHLY, CDR2 FYNNEI. The CDR3 is CASTPGRVNEKLFF. In nucleotides, the CDR3 is TGTGCCAGTACCCCGGGACGGGTTAATGAAAAACTGTTTTTT.

V and J are TRBV30 and TRBJ2-5; D is undetermined. The CDR3 has 12 amino acids. The germline V gene has CDR1 GTSNPN and CDR2 SVGIG (reference sequence). CDR3 sequence: CARTDGQETQYF. The CDR3 DNA reads TGTGCGCGGACGGACGGCCAAGAGACCCAGTACTTC.

This sequence joins TRBV30 and TRBJ2-7; possibly TRBD1 for D (8 bases). The CDR3 is 15 residues long. Trimming shortened V by 4 bases and J by 1 base, and 17 bases separated the two germline ends. Germline CDR1 reads GTSNPN; CDR2 reads SVGIG (reference sequence). For the CDR3, the DNA is TGTGCCTGGACCTACAGGGGGAGGGAGTCCTACGAGCAGTACTTC. Its protein is CAWTYRGRESYEQYF.

The chain has TRBV2 and TRBJ1-1; maybe TRBD1 (6 bases). CDR3 size: 12 residues. Trimming pared 8 bases from V and 5 bases from J, leaving 12 bases between. CDR1 SNHLY and CDR2 FYNNEI come from the germline V gene. The CDR3, as DNA: TGTGCCAGCGGACAGAGGGGGACTGAAGCTTTCTTT. The encoded protein is CASGQRGTEAFF.

This sequence joins TRBV7-3 and TRBJ1-5, with TRBD1 matching 8 bases. V trimming: 2 bases; J trimming: 5 bases; junction bases outside the gene matches: 14. Germline V lookup: CDR1 SGHTA, CDR2 FQGTGA. The CDR3 is made up of 18 amino acids. CDR3 DNA sequence: TGTGCCAGCAGCTTACGGGAGGACAGGGCGGAGTGGGATCAGCCCCAGCATTTT. Its translation is CASSLREDRAEWDQPQHF.

This chain uses TRBV18 with TRBJ2-7; 7 nucleotides match TRBD1. The CDR3 has 16 amino acids. With V trimmed by 2 bases and J by 7 bases, 14 bases remained unmatched. Per germline, CDR1 KGHSH and CDR2 LQKENI. The chain's CDR3 is CASSPGWTGLTGEQYF. In DNA form, the CDR3 reads TGTGCCAGCTCACCAGGATGGACAGGCCTAACGGGGGAGCAGTACTTC.

This chain connects TRBV2 to TRBJ2-1; D perhaps matches TRBD2 (6 bases). V lost 5 bases and J 5 bases, leaving 16 bases between the germline ends. The CDR3 is 15 residues long. Germline values: CDR1 SNHLY, CDR2 FYNNEI. CDR3 nucleotide sequence: TGTGCCAGCAGTCCCCGCCGGGACTTCAACAATGAGCAGTTCTTC. Translation gives CASSPRRDFNNEQFF.

A remark on this clone: The sample carries other DNA sequences with the same CDR3. The V and J genes are TRBV6-6 and TRBJ1-1, with TRBD1 as a possible D gene (5 bases). Germline V gives CDR1 MNHNY, CDR2 SVGAGI (reference sequence). CDR3 length: 13 residues. Trimming removed 6 bases at V and 0 bases at J, with 8 bases between. DNA of the CDR3: TGTGCCAGCAGCTCGACAGTGAACACTGAAGCTTTCTTT. This translates into CASSSTVNTEAFF.

This clone was seen just once. The rearrangement links TRBV4-2 to TRBJ2-1, with a tentative D call TRBD2 (6 bases). Germline CDR1 LGHNA, CDR2 YNFKEQ. The CDR3 is 16 amino acids. V lost 5 bases and J 0 bases, leaving 14 bases between the germline ends. The CDR3 sequence: CASSTRRGSSYNEQFF. CDR3 DNA sequence: TGTGCCAGCAGCACTCGCCGGGGGAGCTCCTACAATGAGCAGTTCTTC.

This chain connects TRBV19 to TRBJ1-2; TRBD1 agrees at 7 bases. V gave up 2 bases and J gave up 0 bases; unmatched junction bases: 6. Germline-derived CDR1 and CDR2 are LNHDA and SQIVND (reference sequence). The CDR3 is made up of 16 amino acids. This CDR3 is CASSITGVRSNYGYTF. Written as DNA, the CDR3 is TGTGCCAGTAGTATAACAGGGGTGCGCTCTAACTATGGCTACACCTTC.

This clone was picked up one time. The chain couples TRBV4-1 to TRBJ2-2, with 12 bases fitting TRBD1. Trimming removed 3 bases from V and 4 bases from J; junction bases left unmatched: 15. The CDR3 loop spans 20 amino acids. The V gene's germline CDR1 is MGHRA and CDR2 YSYEKL. The CDR3 nucleotides are TGCGCCAGCAGCCATACCATACCTCCGGGACAGGGGGCATTCACCGGGGAGCTGTTTTTT. It yields the protein CASSHTIPPGQGAFTGELFF.